These T cell receptor beta chains were read from a single sample in a study of T cell repertoires in cytomegalovirus infection. TCRdb fed the reads into MiXCR, producing one record per CDR3 protein. Among 740,000 or so distinct CDR3 sequences listed, 35% to 45% were seen once. The sample was PBMCs. The receptors derive from a human donor in good health (CMV status not recorded). Some clones in this sample may be carry-over from other donors' samples. The conserved cysteine and the conserved F or W are not part of the CDR3 here. Fields, in order: V gene, D gene, J gene, CDR3 protein. The D gene is left open where the match is weak.

v_call: TRBV7-6; d_call: TRBD2; j_call: TRBJ2-1; cdr3_aa: ASSSRYPPGLAEDYNEQF
v_call: TRBV20-1; d_call: TRBD2; j_call: TRBJ2-5; cdr3_aa: SARGTNQDTQY
v_call: TRBV6-1; d_call: .; j_call: TRBJ1-4; cdr3_aa: ASSPAWGGTNEKLF
v_call: TRBV7-2; d_call: .; j_call: TRBJ2-2; cdr3_aa: ASSFRACGTGELF
v_call: TRBV5-1; d_call: TRBD1; j_call: TRBJ1-1; cdr3_aa: ASSLLQGRGTEAF
v_call: TRBV20-1; d_call: TRBD1; j_call: TRBJ1-5; cdr3_aa: SARGQGASNFYYSNQPQH
v_call: TRBV25-1; d_call: TRBD1; j_call: TRBJ1-5; cdr3_aa: ASSELIDRGDQPQH
v_call: TRBV6-9; d_call: TRBD1; j_call: TRBJ1-1; cdr3_aa: ASSRTGDLAEAF
v_call: TRBV12-3/TRBV12-4; d_call: TRBD1; j_call: TRBJ2-2; cdr3_aa: ASRGTGFGGELF
v_call: TRBV5-6; d_call: TRBD2; j_call: TRBJ2-1; cdr3_aa: ATLAGGDNEQF
v_call: TRBV24-1; d_call: .; j_call: TRBJ2-1; cdr3_aa: ATSGIAPSAASYNEQF
v_call: TRBV29-1; d_call: .; j_call: TRBJ2-2; cdr3_aa: SVAGPLRDPNTGELF
v_call: TRBV28; d_call: TRBD1; j_call: TRBJ2-1; cdr3_aa: ASSLSSLGQGVYNEQF
v_call: TRBV7-6; d_call: TRBD2; j_call: TRBJ2-1; cdr3_aa: ASSATLNSGGDNEQF
v_call: TRBV6-5; d_call: TRBD1; j_call: TRBJ1-5; cdr3_aa: ASRNRDRGQPQH
v_call: TRBV20-1; d_call: .; j_call: TRBJ2-1; cdr3_aa: SARGGGGLHSSYNEQF
v_call: TRBV11-2; d_call: .; j_call: TRBJ2-7; cdr3_aa: ASSLQATYEQY
v_call: TRBV19; d_call: .; j_call: TRBJ2-1; cdr3_aa: ASSIYRSNEQF
v_call: TRBV29-1; d_call: .; j_call: TRBJ2-3; cdr3_aa: SVVPSTDTQY
v_call: TRBV10-3; d_call: TRBD2; j_call: TRBJ2-5; cdr3_aa: AISVAGGASQETQY
v_call: TRBV6-6; d_call: TRBD1; j_call: TRBJ1-2; cdr3_aa: ASSYRGQGAHGYT
v_call: TRBV15; d_call: TRBD2; j_call: TRBJ2-1; cdr3_aa: ATSRGLAGGSEQF
v_call: TRBV20-1; d_call: .; j_call: TRBJ2-7; cdr3_aa: SALDLGSYEQY
v_call: TRBV23-1; d_call: .; j_call: TRBJ1-4; cdr3_aa: ASCLRSGTLYNEKLF
v_call: TRBV12-3/TRBV12-4; d_call: .; j_call: TRBJ2-5; cdr3_aa: ASSSIGETQY
v_call: TRBV27; d_call: .; j_call: TRBJ1-2; cdr3_aa: ATAGDPRYGYT
v_call: TRBV7-3; d_call: .; j_call: TRBJ2-1; cdr3_aa: ASSSQGVEQF
v_call: TRBV29-1; d_call: .; j_call: TRBJ1-1; cdr3_aa: SVGPADNTEAF
v_call: TRBV6-5; d_call: .; j_call: TRBJ2-1; cdr3_aa: ASSHTRGRGEQF
v_call: TRBV7-8; d_call: .; j_call: TRBJ1-3; cdr3_aa: ASSLERVELSGNTIY
v_call: TRBV28; d_call: .; j_call: TRBJ2-3; cdr3_aa: ASTGRGGVKLDTQY
v_call: TRBV12-3/TRBV12-4; d_call: .; j_call: TRBJ2-7; cdr3_aa: ASSFGGYNEQY
v_call: TRBV19; d_call: .; j_call: TRBJ2-1; cdr3_aa: ASPTPSYNEQF
v_call: TRBV7-6; d_call: TRBD2; j_call: TRBJ2-1; cdr3_aa: ASSQALGLANEQF
v_call: TRBV7-2; d_call: .; j_call: TRBJ2-7; cdr3_aa: ASSSGLFYEQY
v_call: TRBV28; d_call: .; j_call: TRBJ2-3; cdr3_aa: ASSLENSDTQY
v_call: TRBV4-1; d_call: TRBD2; j_call: TRBJ2-5; cdr3_aa: ASSQTKVRPGGRQETQY
v_call: TRBV27; d_call: .; j_call: TRBJ1-1; cdr3_aa: ASSPFGETEAF
v_call: TRBV27; d_call: TRBD1; j_call: TRBJ1-6; cdr3_aa: ASSSLPGQSRSSYNSPLH
v_call: TRBV6-2/TRBV6-3; d_call: TRBD1; j_call: TRBJ2-1; cdr3_aa: ASRTGTGGRNEQF